The rows below give T cell receptor beta chains drawn from one sample of a study of CD4 T cells in relation to SARS-CoV-2 and coronaviruses. TCRdb's table, derived via immunoSEQ multiplex PCR, lists solely in-frame clones and lacks some. This table holds 30,000 to 45,000 clones, approximately 88% found once. The sequenced sample consisted of memory CD4+ T cells from PBMCs. The receptors originated from an adult with COVID-19. The CDR3 runs from the conserved cysteine through the conserved F or W. A D gene is named only where the DNA matches it firmly. Clone size is stated in some rows and not others, as once, few, many or a class when expanded.

cdr3_length j_call clone_size d_call v_call cdr3_aa
14 TRBJ2-1 . TRBD1 TRBV2 CARGGRGSYNEQFF
15 TRBJ2-3 . TRBD2 TRBV5-1 CASSYSGGDRDTQYF
15 TRBJ2-6 few . TRBV7-7 CASSLGTSGANVLTF
17 TRBJ1-5 . . TRBV18 CASSLSTRGVGNQPQHF
14 TRBJ2-5 . TRBD1 TRBV5-1 CASSGGQNQETQYF
14 TRBJ1-2 . . TRBV28 CASSSWAGNYGYTF
14 TRBJ2-1 . TRBD1 TRBV28 CASSRTGGQVWQFF
15 TRBJ1-5 . . TRBV5-1 CASSLEPGAGQPQHF
13 TRBJ1-1 . TRBD1 TRBV7-2 CASEPGGWTEAFF
19 TRBJ1-6 once . TRBV5-1 CASSLVTPQGMGYNSPLHF
13 TRBJ1-6 . . TRBV2 CASTGAPNSPLHF
14 TRBJ1-5 . . TRBV7-2 CASSHTDSNQPQHF
17 TRBJ1-4 once . TRBV11-2 CASSPAPRGVRDEKLFF